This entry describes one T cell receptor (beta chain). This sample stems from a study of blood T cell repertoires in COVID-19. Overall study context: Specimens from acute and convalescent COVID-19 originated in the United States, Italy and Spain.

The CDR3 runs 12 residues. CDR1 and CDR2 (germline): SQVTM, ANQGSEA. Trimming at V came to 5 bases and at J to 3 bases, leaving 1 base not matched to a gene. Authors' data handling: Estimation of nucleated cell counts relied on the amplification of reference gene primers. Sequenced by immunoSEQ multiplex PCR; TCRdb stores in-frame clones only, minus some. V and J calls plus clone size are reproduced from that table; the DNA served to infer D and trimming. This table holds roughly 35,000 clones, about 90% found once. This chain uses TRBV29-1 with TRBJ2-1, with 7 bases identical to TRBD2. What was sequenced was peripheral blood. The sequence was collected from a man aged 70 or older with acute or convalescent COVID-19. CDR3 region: CSVRGSYNEQFF. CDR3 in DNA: TGCAGCGTTCGCGGGAGCTACAATGAGCAGTTCTTC.